These 28 T cell receptor beta chains share one sample of origin, sequenced in a study of shared clonotypes between healthy human individuals. Produced via immunoSEQ multiplex PCR; TCRdb's table is partial and in-frame only. The sample consists of roughly 220,000 clones, 50% to 80% of them appearing once. The material sequenced was memory CD4+ T cells sorted from blood. Subset reported: CD45RA-negative fraction. The source of these receptors is a man aged 25-45 years in good health.

The chain carries TRBV5-1 and TRBJ1-1; D uncertain. V lost 3 bases and J lost 1, with 10 bases in between. The CDR3 is 14 residues long. Germline loops: CDR1 SGHRS, CDR2 YFSETQ. The CDR3 protein is CASSSIGPNTEAFF. CDR3 DNA: TGCGCCAGCAGCTCCATCGGGCCGAACACTGAAGCTTTCTTT.

This chain joins TRBV19 and TRBJ2-6, with D possibly matching TRBD2 (6 bases). This CDR3 region has 17 residues. Germline assignment: CDR1 LNHDA and CDR2 SQIVND (reference sequence). Trimming removed 8 bases from V and 2 bases from J, with 19 bases in between. The CDR3 sequence is CASCSWGGVAGANVLTF. CDR3 in DNA: TGTGCCAGTTGTTCGTGGGGCGGGGTCGCTGGGGCCAACGTCCTGACTTTC.

The chain combines TRBV7-2 with TRBJ2-7, with 8 bases aligning to TRBD2. Per germline, CDR1 SGHTA and CDR2 FQGNSA. CDR3 length: 15 residues. V gave up 2 bases and J gave up 2 bases; unmatched junction bases: 5. CDR3 bases: TGTGCCAGCAGCTTAACTAGCGGCAGTACCTACGAGCAGTACTTC. It codes for CASSLTSGSTYEQYF. Full variable domain (rest looked up from reference TRBV7-2 and TRBJ2-7): GAGVSQSPSNKVTEKGKDVELRCDPISGHTALYWYRQSLGQGLEFLIYFQGNSAPDKSGLPSDRFSAERTGGSVSTLTIQRTQQEDSAVYLCASSLTSGSTYEQYFGPGTRLTVT.

The chain combines TRBV7-9 with TRBJ1-2; unclear D gene. Germline-derived CDR1 and CDR2 are SEHNR and FQNEAQ (reference sequence). CDR3 length equals 11 residues. Trimming took off 4 bases at V and 8 bases at J, with 8 bases between the two ends. Here the CDR3 reads CASSSEGGYTF. CDR3 nucleotide sequence: TGTGCCAGCAGCTCGGAGGGAGGCTACACCTTC.

The V and J genes are TRBV27 and TRBJ2-1, with 11 bases aligning to TRBD1. The germline CDR1 and CDR2 sequences are MNHEY and SMNVEV (reference sequence). V lost 3 bases, J lost 5 bases, and 9 bases stayed unmatched. The CDR3 consists of 17 residues. The CDR3 DNA reads as TGTGCCAGCAGTTTTCCCCTAGGACAGGGGGCGAACAATGAGCAGTTCTTC. Protein: CASSFPLGQGANNEQFF.

The chain links TRBV19 to TRBJ1-3; D possibly corresponds to TRBD1 (5 bases). The CDR3 consists of 13 residues. The germline V gene has CDR1 LNHDA and CDR2 SQIVND (reference sequence). The V gene lost 8 bases and the J gene lost 0 bases, with 8 bases spanning the gap. The CDR3 nucleotides read TGTGCCAGTGGACAACTCTCTGGAAACACCATATATTTT. Translating gives CASGQLSGNTIYF.

Many counts were recorded for this clone. CDR3 bases: TGTGCCAGCAGCTTAGCGGCGGGAGCTAATGAGCAGTTCTTC. Translation gives CASSLAAGANEQFF. The J gene is TRBJ2-1, the V gene TRBV11-3; 7 bases line up with TRBD2. The CDR3 spans 14 residues. CDR1 is SGHNT, CDR2 YENEEA, per germline. J gave up 7 bases and V 1 base, and 4 bases lay outside the gene matches.

The J gene is TRBJ1-1, the V gene TRBV19; weak D call: TRBD1 (6 bases). The CDR3 consists of 15 residues. Germline V gene lookup returns CDR1 LNHDA and CDR2 SQIVND (reference sequence). The V end lost 3 bases, the J end lost 1 base, and 12 bases lay between the germline ends. The CDR3 DNA is TGTGCCAGTAGTATTTCGGGGGGCTGGAACACTGAAGCTTTCTTT. Translated: CASSISGGWNTEAFF.

V is TRBV6-5 and J is TRBJ2-1; D call uncertain. The CDR3 totals 13 residues. Deletions cut 6 bases from V and 1 base from J, with 7 bases between. Germline V gene sequence: CDR1 MNHEY, CDR2 SVGAGI. Here the CDR3 DNA reads TGTGCCAGCAGATTTACTTCCTACAATGAGCAGTTCTTC. This gives the protein CASRFTSYNEQFF.

The chain links TRBV19 to TRBJ1-3, with D hard to call. Germline loops: CDR1 LNHDA, CDR2 SQIVND (reference sequence). This CDR3 comprises 16 residues. Trimming shortened V by 4 bases and J by 2 bases, and 15 bases separated the two germline ends. The CDR3 loop is CASSTGPVIAGNTIYF. The CDR3 bases are TGTGCCAGTAGTACGGGTCCGGTGATCGCTGGAAACACCATATATTTT.

The chain joins TRBV6-6 to TRBJ2-1; 14 positions match TRBD2. Germline V gene data show CDR1 as MNHNY and CDR2 as SVGAGI (reference sequence). V gave up 2 bases and J gave up 15 bases; unmatched junction bases: 9. The CDR3 sequence is 15 residues long. For the CDR3, the DNA is TGTGCCAGCAGTTACGGGGCGGGACTAGCGGGAGAGGCGTTCTTC. Amino acids: CASSYGAGLAGEAFF.

The genes are TRBV18 and TRBJ2-1; possibly TRBD1 or TRBD2 for D (6 bases each). CDR3 size: 14 residues. Trimming pared 6 bases from V and 3 bases from J, leaving 12 bases between. CDR1 and CDR2 (germline): KGHSH, LQKENI. CDR3 protein: CASSPGDNYNEQFF. The CDR3 coding sequence is TGTGCCAGCTCCCCGGGGGACAACTACAATGAGCAGTTCTTC. The complete variable domain, with remaining parts taken from reference TRBV18 and TRBJ2-1, reads NAGVMQNPRHLVRRRGQEARLRCSPMKGHSHVYWYRQLPEEGLKFMVYLQKENIIDESGMPKERFSAEFPKEGPSILRIQQVVRGDSAAYFCASSPGDNYNEQFFGPGTRLTVL.

The chain couples TRBV15 to TRBJ2-5, with 7 bases matching TRBD1. Germline V gives CDR1 LNHNV, CDR2 YYDKDF (reference sequence). Trimming took 5 bases from V and 1 from J; bases not matched to a gene: 7. This CDR3 contains 15 residues. The CDR3 coding sequence is TGTGCCACCAGCCCCCTAGGGACAGCCCAAGAGACCCAGTACTTC. Its translation is CATSPLGTAQETQYF.

The rearrangement joins TRBV6-6 to TRBJ1-1; TRBD1 aligns across 7 bases. V lost 2 bases, J lost 4 bases, and 10 bases stayed unmatched. The CDR3 consists of 16 residues. Germline V gene data show CDR1 as MNHNY and CDR2 as SVGAGI (reference sequence). Here the CDR3 reads CASSYDGQGGGTEAFF. The CDR3 region has the DNA TGTGCCAGCAGTTACGATGGGCAGGGGGGCGGCACTGAAGCTTTCTTT.

The rearrangement links TRBV6-5 to TRBJ2-1; D is unresolved. CDR3 length equals 13 residues. Germline assignment: CDR1 MNHEY and CDR2 SVGAGI. Trimming took off 2 bases at V and 7 bases at J, with 9 bases between the two ends. In DNA form, the CDR3 reads TGTGCCAGCAGTTACAAGGGAATTAATGAGCAGTTCTTC. This translates into CASSYKGINEQFF.

The chain carries TRBV30 and TRBJ1-5; D might be TRBD1 (6 bases). The ends were cut back, 3 bases at V and 1 base at J, with 10 bases in the middle. This CDR3 is built from 14 residues. Germline CDR1 reads GTSNPN; CDR2 reads SVGIG (reference sequence). CDR3 DNA sequence: TGTGCCTGGAGGGGGGCAGGGAGCAATCAGCCCCAGCATTTT. Protein sequence: CAWRGAGSNQPQHF.

J is TRBJ2-2 and V is TRBV7-2; D is uncertain. V lost 7 bases and J 11 bases, leaving 14 bases between the germline ends. This CDR3 has 12 residues. Germline CDR1 SGHTA, CDR2 FQGNSA. The CDR3 nucleotides read TGTGCCAGCACCAATCTCGCCTCCGAGCTGTTTTTT. The encoded protein is CASTNLASELFF.

Notes on this clone: One end of the junction varies from germline; a read error may be responsible. The J gene is TRBJ2-3, the V gene TRBV15, with TRBD2 matching 14 bases. This CDR3 region has 15 residues. Germline loops: CDR1 LNHNV, CDR2 YYDKDF (reference sequence). The CDR3 bases are TGTGCCACCAGCAGGGGGACTAGCGGGAGAGCCCGGCCCGACTTT. This gives the protein CATSRGTSGRARPDF.

V is TRBV5-4 and J is TRBJ1-4; D call uncertain. The CDR3 totals 14 residues. Trimming took 1 base from V and 8 from J, leaving 12 bases between them. The V gene's germline CDR1 is SGHNT and CDR2 YYREEE (reference sequence). In nucleotides, the CDR3 is TGTGCCAGCAGCTTGAGTTGGGCGACCGAAAAACTGTTTTTT. Residues: CASSLSWATEKLFF.

The V gene is TRBV15, the J gene TRBJ1-3; 7 positions match TRBD1. Germline V gives CDR1 LNHNV, CDR2 YYDKDF (reference sequence). V lost 3 bases, J lost 7 bases, and 9 bases stayed unmatched. CDR3 length: 15 residues. CDR3 sequence: CATSSFSTGLNTIYF. CDR3 DNA: TGTGCCACCAGCAGCTTCTCGACAGGGTTGAACACCATATATTTT.

The CDR3 protein is CASSLEATSNEQFF. Written as DNA, the CDR3 is TGCGCCAGCAGCTTGGAGGCCACCTCCAATGAGCAGTTCTTC. The chain carries TRBV5-1 and TRBJ2-1, with D uncertain. CDR3 length: 14 amino acids. Germline V gives CDR1 SGHRS, CDR2 YFSETQ. Trimming stripped 0 bases from V and 6 bases from J, with 10 bases between.

V gene TRBV20-1 combines with J gene TRBJ2-3; no clear D. The V gene lost 6 bases and the J gene lost 4 bases, with 8 bases spanning the gap. The CDR3 totals 11 residues. Germline CDR1 reads DFQATT; CDR2 reads SNEGSKA (reference sequence). The CDR3 bases are TGCAGTGCGGCGGATCCAGATACGCAGTATTTT. This encodes CSAADPDTQYF.

This clone was found a few times. This chain links TRBV4-1 with TRBJ1-2; no definite D call. CDR1 MGHRA and CDR2 YSYEKL come from the germline V gene. This CDR3 has 16 residues. V lost 0 bases and J 4 bases, leaving 15 bases between the germline ends. This chain's CDR3 is CASSQEVTGQIYGYTF. The CDR3 coding sequence is TGCGCCAGCAGCCAAGAAGTGACTGGGCAAATCTATGGCTACACCTTC.

The rearrangement links TRBV11-2 to TRBJ2-7, with 9 bases aligning to TRBD2. CDR3 length equals 16 residues. CDR1 and CDR2 from the germline V gene are SGHAT and FQNNGV. V dropped 5 bases and J dropped 5; count of bases not matched to a gene: 13. The CDR3 DNA sequence: TGTGCCAGCAGCCCGGATGCTAGCGGGATTTTCCACGAGCAGTACTTC. Its translation is CASSPDASGIFHEQYF.

The gene calls are TRBV30 and TRBJ1-1; no clear D. The germline V gene encodes CDR1 GTSNPN and CDR2 SVGIG (reference sequence). The ends were cut back, 8 bases at V and 5 bases at J, with 12 bases in the middle. CDR3 length equals 11 residues. The CDR3 nucleotides read TGTGCCCGGACTTTCTTGACTGAAGCTTTCTTT. Its protein is CARTFLTEAFF.

The gene calls are TRBV7-9 and TRBJ1-5; tentative D call: TRBD1 (5 bases). CDR3 length: 16 amino acids. V dropped 5 bases and J dropped 2 bases, with 16 bases sitting between them. The germline V gene encodes CDR1 SEHNR and CDR2 FQNEAQ (reference sequence). Written as DNA, the CDR3 is TGTGCCAGCAGCCATTTTGGGGGGACGGGCAATCAGCCCCAGCATTTT. As protein: CASSHFGGTGNQPQHF.

A remark on this clone: A much more abundant neighbour one base away suggests this may be a read error. The chain employs TRBV7-2 and TRBJ1-1, with a tentative D call TRBD1 (5 bases). This CDR3 contains 13 residues. Looked up from germline, CDR1 is SGHTA and CDR2 is FQGNSA. Trimming removed 3 bases at V and 1 base at J, with 6 bases between. Here the CDR3 DNA reads TGTGCCAGCAGCTTTAGGGGGAACACTGAAGCTTTCTTT. It encodes CASSFRGNTEAFF.

The chain uses TRBV7-8 and TRBJ2-7; 10 positions agree with TRBD1. CDR1 is SGHVS, CDR2 FQNEAQ, per germline. J was trimmed by 0 bases and V by 5 bases; bases with no gene match: 19. The CDR3 has 20 residues. The CDR3, as DNA: TGTGCCAGCAGCCAGCGAAGGGACAGGGGATCTTTTAAAAGCTCCTACGAGCAGTACTTC. It encodes CASSQRRDRGSFKSSYEQYF.